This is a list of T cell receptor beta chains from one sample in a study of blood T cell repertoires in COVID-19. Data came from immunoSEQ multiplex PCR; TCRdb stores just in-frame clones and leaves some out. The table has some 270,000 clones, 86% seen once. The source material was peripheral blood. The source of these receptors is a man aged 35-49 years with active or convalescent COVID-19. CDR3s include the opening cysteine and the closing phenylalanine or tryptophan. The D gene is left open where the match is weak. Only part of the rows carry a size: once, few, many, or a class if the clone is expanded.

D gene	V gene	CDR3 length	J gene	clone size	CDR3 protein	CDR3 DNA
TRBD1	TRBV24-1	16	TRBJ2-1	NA	CATSDLQGAPYNEQFF	TGTGCCACCAGTGATTTGCAGGGGGCTCCCTACAATGAGCAGTTCTTC
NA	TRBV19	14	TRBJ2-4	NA	CASAEQAGPDIQYF	TGTGCCTCCGCCGAGCAGGCAGGGCCGGACATTCAGTACTTC
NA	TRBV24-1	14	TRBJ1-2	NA	CATSDPGRGEGYTF	TGTGCCACCAGTGATCCAGGGCGCGGCGAGGGCTACACCTTC
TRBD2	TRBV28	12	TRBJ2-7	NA	CASRGGTYEQYF	TGTGCCAGCCGGGGGGGAACCTACGAGCAGTACTTC
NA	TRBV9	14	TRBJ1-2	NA	CASSGPNRSYGYTF	TGTGCCAGCAGCGGTCCGAATAGGAGCTATGGCTACACCTTC
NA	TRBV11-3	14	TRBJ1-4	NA	CASSLVAGPEKLFF	TGTGCCAGCAGCTTAGTCGCCGGTCCTGAAAAACTGTTTTTT
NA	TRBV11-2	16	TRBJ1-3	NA	CASSFWSLKGGNTIYF	TGTGCCAGCAGCTTTTGGAGTTTAAAGGGGGGAAACACCATATATTTT
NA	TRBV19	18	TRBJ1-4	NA	CASSTFPSLGALGEKLFF	TGTGCCAGTAGTACATTTCCCTCACTGGGGGCCCTTGGGGAAAAACTGTTTTTT
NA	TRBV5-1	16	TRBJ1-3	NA	CASSVGTPQAGNTIYF	TGCGCCAGCAGCGTGGGGACACCCCAAGCCGGAAACACCATATATTTT
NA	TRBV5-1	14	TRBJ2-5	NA	CASSLAVSLETQYF	TGCGCCAGCAGCTTGGCCGTCTCCTTGGAGACCCAGTACTTC
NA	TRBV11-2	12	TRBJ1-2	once	CASSDAGNGYTF	TGTGCCAGCAGCGATGCAGGGAACGGCTACACCTTC
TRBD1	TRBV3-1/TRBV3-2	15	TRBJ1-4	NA	CASSPDRGHNEKLFF	TGTGCCAGCAGCCCGGACAGGGGGCACAATGAAAAACTGTTTTTT
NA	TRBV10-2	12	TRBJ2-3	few	CATTTDQDTQYF	TGCGCCACCACAACCGATCAGGATACGCAGTATTTT
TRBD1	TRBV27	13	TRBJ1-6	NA	CASSRQGWGPLHF	TGTGCCAGCAGTCGACAGGGGTGGGGGCCCCTCCACTTT
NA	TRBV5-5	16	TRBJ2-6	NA	CASSLAATSGANVLTF	TGTGCCAGCAGCTTGGCCGCCACATCTGGGGCCAACGTCCTGACTTTC
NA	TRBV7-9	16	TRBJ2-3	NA	CASSLVPGDSTDTQYF	TGTGCCAGCAGCTTAGTCCCAGGGGATAGCACAGATACGCAGTATTTT
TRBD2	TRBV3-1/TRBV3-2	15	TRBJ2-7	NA	CASSQDSAGAGEQYF	TGTGCCAGCAGCCAAGATTCAGCGGGGGCGGGGGAGCAGTACTTC
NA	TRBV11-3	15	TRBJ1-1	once	CASSSGGVSNTEAFF	TGTGCCAGCAGCTCCGGAGGGGTCTCGAACACTGAAGCTTTCTTT
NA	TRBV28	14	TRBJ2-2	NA	CASSLNRVYGELFF	TGTGCCAGCAGTTTAAACAGGGTATACGGGGAGCTGTTTTTT
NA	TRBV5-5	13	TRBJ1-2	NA	CASTLTGSYGYTF	TGTGCCAGCACCTTAACAGGTTCCTATGGCTACACCTTC